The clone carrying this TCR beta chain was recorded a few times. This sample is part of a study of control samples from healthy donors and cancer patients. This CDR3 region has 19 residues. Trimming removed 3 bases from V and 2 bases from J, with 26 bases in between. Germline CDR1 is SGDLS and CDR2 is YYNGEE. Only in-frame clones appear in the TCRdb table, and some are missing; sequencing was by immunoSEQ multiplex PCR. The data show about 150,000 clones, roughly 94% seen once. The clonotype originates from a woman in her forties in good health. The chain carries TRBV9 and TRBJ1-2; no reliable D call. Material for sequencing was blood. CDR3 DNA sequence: TGTGCCAGCAGCGGACTAGGGCGGGGTGGTACCACTTGGAACTATGGCTACACCTTC. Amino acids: CASSGLGRGGTTWNYGYTF.